The sequence of this T cell receptor (beta chain) was determined in a study of OX40 agonist ivuxolimab in advanced cancers. In the study overall: Three patients, one with hepatocellular carcinoma and two with cutaneous melanoma, responded partially.

In germline, CDR1 is SGHRS, CDR2 YFSETQ. The CDR3 is made up of 13 amino acids. Deletions cut 0 bases from V and 8 bases from J, with 8 bases between. Sequencing was performed with immunoSEQ multiplex PCR; in TCRdb, only in-frame clones are kept and a portion is missing. The sample lists around 40,000 clones; 75% to 90% were seen once. The chain recombines TRBV5-1 with TRBJ1-4; D not certain. This sequence was found in an adult with an advanced solid tumor such as melanoma, head and neck, liver or kidney cancer. The sequences come from CD4+ or CD8+ T cells sorted from blood, collected in a trial of the OX40 agonist ivuxolimab. CDR3: CASSLAVREKLFF. The CDR3 nucleotides are TGCGCCAGCAGCTTGGCCGTCAGAGAAAAACTGTTTTTT.